This passage covers 28 T cell receptor beta chains from one sample sequenced in a study of T cells in Graves' hyperthyroidism and ophthalmopathy. Researchers took RNA transcripts and amplified the TCR beta CDR3 regions from them. During a first-round RT-PCR of the TCR CDR3, the HTBI primer set was used. TCRdb re-called the multiplex PCR reads through MiXCR, storing one row per CDR3 protein. The sample shows 600,000 to 800,000 distinct CDR3 sequences, just over 35% of them seen only once. Material: blood. The receptors shown here come from a woman in her forties with Graves' hyperthyroidism.

This clonotype came up a few times. The CDR3: CASSPPDQGTDTQYF. CDR3 DNA: TGTGCCAGCAGCCCCCCCGATCAGGGCACAGATACGCAGTATTTT. The chain has TRBV7-2 and TRBJ2-3, with D uncertain. Germline V gene sequence: CDR1 SGHTA, CDR2 FQGNSA. CDR3 length: 15 amino acids. V dropped 5 bases and J dropped 1 base, with 13 bases sitting between them.

About this clonotype: Sequence at one end of the junction differs from germline and may be a read error. V gene TRBV7-2 combines with J gene TRBJ2-7; no clear D gene. This CDR3 has 15 amino acids. Germline CDR1 and CDR2: SGHTA and FQGNSA. The CDR3 bases are TGTGTCAGCAGCGCCTGGTTCGGGTCCGGCTACGAGCAGTACTTC. It yields the protein CVSSAWFGSGYEQYF. Variable domain in full (rest from reference TRBV7-2 and TRBJ2-7): GAGVSQSPSNKVTEKGKDVELRCDPISGHTALYWYRQSLGQGLEFLIYFQGNSAPDKSGLPSDRFSAERTGGSVSTLTIQRTQQEDSAVYLCVSSAWFGSGYEQYFGPGTRLTVT.

With respect to this clonotype: A much larger clone differs from this one at a single base, so this may be a read error. The chain uses TRBV5-4 and TRBJ1-5; 8 nucleotides line up with TRBD1. CDR3 length equals 15 residues. The V gene end was trimmed by 3 bases and the J gene end by 1 base; junction bases not matched to a gene: 3. Germline CDR1 reads SGHNT; CDR2 reads YYREEE (reference sequence). The CDR3 DNA follows: TGTGCCAGCAGCTCGACAGGGGCGAGCAATCAGCCCCAGCATTTT. Its translation is CASSSTGASNQPQHF.

This clonotype showed up just a few times. This sequence joins TRBV6-5 and TRBJ1-4, with D unresolved. Germline CDR1 is MNHEY and CDR2 is SVGAGI. This CDR3 spans 15 amino acids. The germline V and J ends were trimmed by 4 bases and 0 bases, with 9 bases remaining between them. The CDR3 DNA follows: TGTGCCAGCAGTTCTACCACAACAACTAATGAAAAACTGTTTTTT. Its protein is CASSSTTTTNEKLFF.

The rearrangement joins TRBV4-2 to TRBJ1-4; weak D call: TRBD1 (5 bases). The germline V and J ends were trimmed by 4 bases and 6 bases, with 12 bases remaining between them. Germline values: CDR1 LGHNA, CDR2 YNFKEQ. This CDR3 has 14 amino acids. The CDR3 here is CASSPQRGDEKLFF. The CDR3 nucleotides are TGTGCCAGCAGCCCTCAGCGGGGCGATGAAAAACTGTTTTTT.

The chain carries TRBV19 and TRBJ2-7; TRBD2 agrees at 8 bases. The CDR3 runs to 14 residues. Germline V lookup: CDR1 LNHDA, CDR2 SQIVND (reference sequence). The trim removed 3 bases at V and 2 bases at J, leaving 3 bases unmatched. In nucleotides, the CDR3 is TGTGCCAGTAGTATTGTAGCGGGGCCCTACGAGCAGTACTTC. It is translated as CASSIVAGPYEQYF.

This clonotype was detected ten times or more. The chain has TRBV7-9 and TRBJ1-1; 9 bases align to TRBD1. Germline assignment: CDR1 SEHNR and CDR2 FQNEAQ (reference sequence). J was trimmed by 3 bases and V by 5 bases; bases with no gene match: 10. The CDR3 covers 16 residues. CDR3 region: CASSQGQGISHTEAFF. The CDR3 bases are TGTGCCAGCAGCCAGGGACAGGGAATCTCTCACACTGAAGCTTTCTTT.

The chain uses TRBV7-9 and TRBJ2-2; 9 bases align to TRBD2. V dropped 8 bases and J dropped 9; count of bases not matched to a gene: 10. The V gene's germline CDR1 is SEHNR and CDR2 FQNEAQ (reference sequence). The CDR3 has 14 amino acids. CDR3 residues: CASGRLAVGRELFF. The CDR3 DNA reads as TGTGCCAGCGGTAGACTAGCGGTTGGCCGGGAGCTGTTTTTT.

As regards this clonotype: This may stem from a read error, because a much larger clone lies one nucleotide away. This chain uses TRBV19 with TRBJ1-3; D ambiguous. The CDR3 contains 14 residues. Germline V gives CDR1 LNHDA, CDR2 SQIVND (reference sequence). V gave up 3 bases and J gave up 8 bases, with 14 bases separating them. This CDR3 is CASSMNAALDTIYF. CDR3 coding DNA: TGTGCCAGTAGTATGAACGCTGCTCTGGACACCATATATTTT.

The genes are TRBV5-1 and TRBJ1-4; tentatively, D is TRBD1 (5 bases). The CDR3 loop spans 18 amino acids. CDR1 is SGHRS, CDR2 YFSETQ, per germline. Trimming took 4 bases from V and 5 from J, leaving 24 bases between them. The CDR3 here is CASSPARNLGGENEKLFF. CDR3 DNA sequence: TGCGCCAGCAGCCCCGCTCGCAATCTCGGGGGAGAAAATGAAAAACTGTTTTTT.

The chain has TRBV7-2 and TRBJ2-2, with 11 bases matching TRBD1. Germline trimming cut 4 bases from V and 7 bases from J; bases unmatched to any gene: 5. The CDR3 spans 15 residues. Germline values: CDR1 SGHTA, CDR2 FQGNSA. The CDR3 sequence: CASSSGQGAIGELFF. The CDR3 coding sequence is TGTGCCAGCAGCTCAGGACAGGGGGCAATCGGGGAGCTGTTTTTT.

This chain connects TRBV5-6 to TRBJ1-2; 7 bases are a match to TRBD1. Looked up from germline, CDR1 is SGHDT and CDR2 is YYEEEE. CDR3 length: 15 residues. Germline trimming cut 2 bases from V and 1 base from J; bases unmatched to any gene: 5. The CDR3 spells CASSFKYRGNYGYTF. CDR3 in DNA: TGTGCCAGCAGCTTTAAATACAGGGGTAACTATGGCTACACCTTC.

In its sample, this clonotype was seen once. It may be a read error: a sequence one base away is much more abundant. The V call is TRBV5-1, the J call TRBJ2-7, with 8 bases matching TRBD2. Germline V CDR1 and CDR2: SGHRS, YFSETQ. There are 16 residues in the CDR3. This CDR3 is CASSLAGGEAYNEQCF. The CDR3 nucleotides are TGCGCCAGCAGCTTGGCGGGAGGGGAAGCCTACAATGAGCAGTGCTTC.

V and J are TRBV4-3 and TRBJ1-1; D unclear. Trimming took off 4 bases at V and 4 bases at J, with 13 bases between the two ends. Per the germline V gene, CDR1 is LGHNA and CDR2 is YSLEER. CDR3 length: 14 amino acids. As DNA, the CDR3 is TGCGCCAGCAGCCCCGGGAACAGAGTCACTGAAGCTTTCTTT. Its protein product is CASSPGNRVTEAFF.

The chain recombines TRBV2 with TRBJ2-3; no clear D gene. In germline, CDR1 is SNHLY, CDR2 FYNNEI. This CDR3 comprises 16 residues. Trimming took off 1 base at V and 1 base at J, with 12 bases between the two ends. In nucleotides, the CDR3 is TGTGCCAGCAGTGAAGTTCTGCGGAGCCGCACAGATACGCAGTATTTT. It codes for CASSEVLRSRTDTQYF.

A remark on this clonotype: A single base separates this from a much larger clone, so it may be a read error. The chain joins TRBV7-2 to TRBJ2-7; D perhaps matches TRBD1 (6 bases). Germline-derived CDR1 and CDR2 are SGHTA and FQGNSA. There are 13 residues in the CDR3. CDR3 residues: CASRPGASFEQYF. DNA for the CDR3: TGTGCCAGCAGACCAGGGGCCTCCTTCGAGCAGTACTTC.

This clonotype was observed a handful of times. The V gene is TRBV24-1, the J gene TRBJ2-3, with D possibly TRBD2 on 5 matching bases. This CDR3 has 16 residues. V lost 0 bases, J lost 4 bases, and 13 bases lay in between. The germline gives CDR1 KGHDR, CDR2 SFDVKD. CDR3 residues: CATSDLRRIRADTQYF. The CDR3, as DNA: TGTGCCACCAGTGATTTGAGGAGGATTAGGGCAGATACGCAGTATTTT.

The V gene is TRBV25-1, the J gene TRBJ1-2, with D hard to call. Germline assignment: CDR1 MGHDK and CDR2 SYGVNS. The CDR3 is 13 residues long. V was cut by 2 bases and J by 7 bases, with 11 bases left in between. This CDR3 reads CASSEPGRFGYTF. In DNA, the CDR3 is TGTGCCAGCAGTGAACCAGGCCGGTTTGGCTACACCTTC.

This clonotype has just a few counts. The CDR3 sequence: CASRELANYGYTF. The CDR3 DNA sequence: TGTGCCAGCAGAGAGTTGGCTAACTATGGCTACACCTTC. V gene TRBV6-5 combines with J gene TRBJ1-2; no clear D gene. CDR1 is MNHEY, CDR2 SVGAGI, per germline. This CDR3 is built from 13 residues. Trimming removed 6 bases at V and 0 bases at J, with 8 bases between.

This chain joins TRBV13 and TRBJ1-1, with TRBD1 matching over 7 bases. This CDR3 contains 16 residues. J gave up 1 base and V 5 bases, and 10 bases lay outside the gene matches. The germline CDR1 and CDR2 sequences are PRHDT and FYEKMQ (reference sequence). The DNA of the CDR3 is TGTGCCAGCAGCGTCCGGGACAGCGGAGGGAACACTGAAGCTTTCTTT. It codes for CASSVRDSGGNTEAFF.

This clonotype showed up just a few times. This chain uses TRBV7-2 with TRBJ2-7; 8 positions agree with TRBD2. V shed 5 bases and J 4 bases; nucleotides not matched to a gene: 13. Germline CDR1 and CDR2: SGHTA and FQGNSA. CDR3 length: 16 residues. CDR3 residues: CASSPPGSGGKYEQYF. CDR3 DNA: TGTGCCAGCAGCCCCCCCGGGAGCGGGGGTAAGTACGAGCAGTACTTC.

Remarks on this clonotype: As the CDR3 is not closed by the conserved phenylalanine or tryptophan, this likely results from a read error. Because the CDR3's place on the DNA is in doubt, the DNA is left out and the CDR3 is given as listed by TCRdb. The gene calls are TRBV10-3 and TRBJ2-6. 9 amino acids form the CDR3, both terminal residues included. Per the germline V gene, CDR1 is ENHRY and CDR2 is SYGVKD. CDR3 protein: CAISESYIS.

This clonotype was seen a few times. The chain uses TRBV30 and TRBJ2-7, with D possibly TRBD1 on 5 matching bases. The CDR3 runs 12 residues. V was shortened by 2 bases and J by 2 bases, with 7 bases between the two germline ends. Germline V gives CDR1 GTSNPN, CDR2 SVGIG (reference sequence). In nucleotides, the CDR3 is TGTGCCTGGAGTCTACAGGCCTACGAGCAGTACTTC. It yields the protein CAWSLQAYEQYF.

Note on this clonotype: The junction differs from germline at one of its ends, possibly a read error. This chain uses TRBV7-2 with TRBJ1-6; D unclear. In germline, CDR1 is SGHTA, CDR2 FQGNSA. CDR3 length: 17 amino acids. CDR3: CASSQDLLSSYNSPLHF. The DNA for the CDR3 is TGCGCCAGCAGCCAAGATTTGTTGAGCTCCTATAATTCACCCCTCCACTTT. Full variable domain (outside the CDR3, taken from reference TRBV7-2 and TRBJ1-6): GAGVSQSPSNKVTEKGKDVELRCDPISGHTALYWYRQSLGQGLEFLIYFQGNSAPDKSGLPSDRFSAERTGGSVSTLTIQRTQQEDSAVYLCASSQDLLSSYNSPLHFGNGTRLTVT.

The genes are TRBV7-9 and TRBJ1-1, with D tentatively TRBD1 (5 bases). Germline values: CDR1 SEHNR, CDR2 FQNEAQ (reference sequence). The length of the CDR3 is 13 residues. V dropped 2 bases and J dropped 6 bases, with 10 bases sitting between them. The CDR3 DNA sequence: TGTGCCAGCAGCTTATCAGGGTTCCCTGAAGCTTTCTTT. Translating gives CASSLSGFPEAFF.

The J gene is TRBJ1-3, the V gene TRBV10-3; 7 bases map to TRBD1. V was pared by 0 bases and J by 4 bases, with 3 bases of the junction left unmatched. CDR1 ENHRY and CDR2 SYGVKD come from the germline V gene. The CDR3 is 15 amino acids. The CDR3 DNA sequence: TGTGCCATCAGTGAGTCGGCGACAGGGGGAAACACCATATATTTT. This encodes CAISESATGGNTIYF.

The CDR3 nucleotides read TGTGCCAGCAGTTTTCGGGCACCCCATAGCGGTGGTAGGGAGACCCAGTACTTC. This encodes CASSFRAPHSGGRETQYF. The V gene is TRBV7-8, the J gene TRBJ2-5; D perhaps matches TRBD2 (6 bases). V lost 6 bases to trimming and J lost 5 bases, with 28 bases between them. The CDR3 is made up of 18 amino acids. Per germline, CDR1 SGHVS and CDR2 FQNEAQ.

The chain couples TRBV7-8 to TRBJ2-5; 8 nucleotides align to TRBD1. Germline trimming cut 4 bases from V and 7 bases from J; bases unmatched to any gene: 11. This CDR3 is built from 15 residues. Germline assignment: CDR1 SGHVS and CDR2 FQNEAQ. The CDR3 sequence is CASSSRTGSHGTQYF. The CDR3 bases are TGTGCCAGCAGCTCACGGACAGGGTCTCACGGGACCCAGTACTTC.